These T cell receptor beta chains were read from a single sample in a study of cytomegalovirus exposure and HLA in healthy donors. Only in-frame clones appear in the TCRdb table, and some are missing; sequencing was by immunoSEQ multiplex PCR. The sample has about 200,000 clones; approximately 86% are singletons. The sequenced material came from PBMCs. These receptors came from a woman younger than 45 in good health and CMV-seronegative. The CDR3 runs from the conserved cysteine through the conserved F or W. Each record gives: V gene, D gene, clone size, J gene, CDR3 DNA, CDR3 protein. A D gene is named only where the DNA matches it firmly. Clone size appears in some rows only: once, few, many, or a class for an expanded clone.

>TRBV7-8|TRBD2|NA|TRBJ2-1
TGTGCCAGCAGCTTAGTTCTAGCGGGAGGGCCCGGAGGGGAGCAGTTCTTC
CASSLVLAGGPGGEQFF
>TRBV15|NA|NA|TRBJ1-3
TGTGCCACCAGCAGAGATCGGGGGGACGGAAACACCATATATTTT
CATSRDRGDGNTIYF
>TRBV2|NA|few|TRBJ2-1
TGTGCCAGCAGGAGGATCTTAATACCCCGGACTGGGAATGAGCAGTTCTTC
CASRRILIPRTGNEQFF
>TRBV29-1|NA|NA|TRBJ1-1
TGCAGCGTTGAAGAGGGCAGAACAACTGAAGCTTTCTTT
CSVEEGRTTEAFF
>TRBV27|NA|NA|TRBJ1-2
TGTGCCAGCAGCCTGAGGATAACGGGGGGCTACACCTTC
CASSLRITGGYTF
>TRBV5-1|NA|NA|TRBJ2-1
TGCGCCAGCAGCTCATCCGGGACTTACTCCTACAATGAGCAGTTCTTC
CASSSSGTYSYNEQFF
>TRBV7-9|NA|NA|TRBJ2-1
TGTGCCAGCAGCTCCCGACAGAGCTCCTACAATGAGCAGTTCTTC
CASSSRQSSYNEQFF
>TRBV11-3|TRBD1|NA|TRBJ1-4
TGTGCCAGCAGCCATCCAGGGACAGGGGATGAAAAACTGTTTTTT
CASSHPGTGDEKLFF
>TRBV5-1|NA|NA|TRBJ2-5
TGCGCCAGCAGCTTTGGTGCTGTAACGGGGGTCCAAGAGACCCAGTACTTC
CASSFGAVTGVQETQYF
>TRBV2|NA|NA|TRBJ2-3
TGTGCCAGCAGTGAATATTGGACTACTAGCACAGATACGCAGTATTTT
CASSEYWTTSTDTQYF
>TRBV11-3|NA|NA|TRBJ2-1
TGTGCCAGCAGCTTAGTGTTCGAGGGCGGTGAGCAGTTCTTC
CASSLVFEGGEQFF
>TRBV5-1|TRBD1|NA|TRBJ2-7
TGCGCCAGCAGCCAAACCGGGACAGGCTACGAGCAGTACTTC
CASSQTGTGYEQYF
>TRBV27|TRBD1|NA|TRBJ2-1
TGTGCCAGCAGTTTGGACAGGGATAGCTCCTACAATGAGCAGTTCTTC
CASSLDRDSSYNEQFF
>TRBV5-4|TRBD2|NA|TRBJ2-5
TGTGCCAGCAGCGTGTTAGCGGGGCCGGAGACCCAGTACTTC
CASSVLAGPETQYF
>TRBV6-5|NA|NA|TRBJ2-1
TGTGCCAGCAGTTACTCCGGCTACAATGAGCAGTTCTTC
CASSYSGYNEQFF
>TRBV5-1|NA|NA|TRBJ2-5
TGCGCCAGCAGCTCCGGGACAAACCAAGAGACCCAGTACTTC
CASSSGTNQETQYF
>TRBV6-1|NA|NA|TRBJ2-5
TGTGCCAGCAGTGAAGCGCGCCGTCCGGGTCGGACCCAGTACTTC
CASSEARRPGRTQYF
>TRBV28|TRBD1|NA|TRBJ2-7
TGTGCCAGCAGTCCGATAGACAGGGGGAGTGCCTACGAGCAGTACTTC
CASSPIDRGSAYEQYF
>TRBV27|NA|once|TRBJ1-2
TGTGCCAGCACCCCTCTCATGGAGGGGGGGAACTATGGCTACACCTTC
CASTPLMEGGNYGYTF
>TRBV15|TRBD1|NA|TRBJ2-4
TGTGCCACCAGCAGAGATCCAGGGGGAATAGCCAAAAACATTCAGTACTTC
CATSRDPGGIAKNIQYF
>TRBV15|TRBD2|NA|TRBJ2-5
TGTGCCACCAGCAGAGATCAGGGACTAAAAGAGACCCAGTACTTC
CATSRDQGLKETQYF
>TRBV5-8|NA|NA|TRBJ2-7
TGTGCCAGCCGGGTGGTGGGTTTCGACGAGCAGTACTTC
CASRVVGFDEQYF
>TRBV21-1|NA|NA|TRBJ2-7
TGTGCCAGCAGCAAAAACAGGGATGAGCAGTACTTC
CASSKNRDEQYF
>TRBV10-3|NA|NA|TRBJ1-2
TGTGCCATCAGTGATGGGGGGGCAGTCTATGGCTACACCTTC
CAISDGGAVYGYTF
>TRBV4-1|TRBD2|NA|TRBJ2-3
TGCGCCAGCAGCCAAGACTGGGGGGGAGCAGATACGCAGTATTTT
CASSQDWGGADTQYF
>TRBV28|NA|few|TRBJ2-1
TGTGCCAGCGAAGAACACCTGACCTACAATGAGCAGTTCTTC
CASEEHLTYNEQFF
>TRBV12-5|TRBD1|few|TRBJ1-1
TGTGCTAGTGGTTTGTCCCGACAGGGGGCTAGCACTGAAGCTTTCTTT
CASGLSRQGASTEAFF
>TRBV28|TRBD2|few|TRBJ2-7
TGTGCCAGCAGGGCCCTGATTGTGGGGGGAGGGTTTGGCTACGAGCAGTACTTC
CASRALIVGGGFGYEQYF
>TRBV29-1|TRBD2|NA|TRBJ2-7
TGCAGCGTTGCCAGCGGGATCTTGCCCTACGAGCAGTACTTC
CSVASGILPYEQYF
>TRBV29-1|TRBD2|NA|TRBJ2-7
TGCAGCGTCGCACTAGCGGGAGGGTCCTACGAGCAGTACTTC
CSVALAGGSYEQYF
>TRBV7-3|NA|NA|TRBJ2-3
TGTGCCAGCAGCTTAACGCGGGGCACCAGATACACAGATACGCAGTATTTT
CASSLTRGTRYTDTQYF
>TRBV6-1|TRBD1|NA|TRBJ2-5
TGTGCCAGCAGTGAAGTAAGGACAGGGGTGGAGACCCAGTACTTC
CASSEVRTGVETQYF
>TRBV5-1|NA|NA|TRBJ1-1
TGCGCCAGCAGGTCGGGGGGGAGCACTGAAGCTTTCTTT
CASRSGGSTEAFF
>TRBV29-1|NA|NA|TRBJ2-7
TGCAGCGTTGTGGGCAGGGGCTACGAGCAGTACTTC
CSVVGRGYEQYF
>TRBV1|NA|NA|TRBJ2-1
TGCACCAGCAGCCAAGATAAGGGAGAGCGGGAGGGCCTGCAGTCGTTTGAGCAGTTCTTC
CTSSQDKGEREGLQSFEQFF
>TRBV19|TRBD1|few|TRBJ1-2
TGTGCCAGTAGTCCCGCGACAGGGGGCTATGGCTACACCTTC
CASSPATGGYGYTF
>TRBV28|NA|NA|TRBJ1-1
TGTGCCAGCAGTTTAAATTTGCCTGGGCCAACGAACACTGAAGCTTTCTTT
CASSLNLPGPTNTEAFF
>TRBV19|TRBD1|once|TRBJ1-4
TGTGCCAGTAGTCCTTCGGGACAGGGTCTCGAAAAACTGTTTTTT
CASSPSGQGLEKLFF
>TRBV7-9|TRBD1|NA|TRBJ2-3
TGTGCCAGCAGCTATACACAGGGGCCGGGCACAGATACGCAGTATTTT
CASSYTQGPGTDTQYF
>TRBV7-7|TRBD2|NA|TRBJ2-5
TGTGCTAGCAGCCGACTAGCGGGAGGACCAGAGACCCAGTACTTC
CASSRLAGGPETQYF
>TRBV15|TRBD2|NA|TRBJ2-1
TGTGCCACCAGCAGAGGGGGGGGGAACTCCGATGAGCAGTTCTTC
CATSRGGGNSDEQFF
>TRBV10-3|TRBD1|NA|TRBJ2-1
TGTGCCATCAGTGCGCGGGGGGACAGGGGGGACAATGAGCAGTTCTTC
CAISARGDRGDNEQFF